Listed below are T cell receptor beta chains from one sample, sequenced in a study of CD8+ T cells in alopecia areata. Sequencing used immunoSEQ multiplex PCR; TCRdb keeps in-frame clones, though not all of them. Of more than 95,000 clones listed, 30% to 40% are singletons. Specimen: CD4+ T cells sorted from blood. The receptors were sampled from a human donor with alopecia areata. CDR3s include the opening cysteine and the closing phenylalanine or tryptophan. Fields, in order: CDR3 length, V gene, J gene, clone size, CDR3 protein. The size field is filled for only some rows; it gives once, few, many or a size class.

14,TRBV28,TRBJ1-4,few,CASSFSGAGEKLFF
15,TRBV25-1,TRBJ2-7,NA,CASSDSWRAAYEQYF
13,TRBV7-9,TRBJ2-3,NA,CASSPPETDTQYF
14,TRBV7-9,TRBJ2-3,NA,CASSPRGIRDTQYF
15,TRBV7-3,TRBJ2-1,NA,CASSLRLALSNEQFF
16,TRBV4-1,TRBJ2-1,NA,CASSQTNLAGVGEQFF
16,TRBV29-1,TRBJ1-1,few,CSVDRAGGDRNTEAFF
15,TRBV28,TRBJ2-1,NA,CASKRRLAGVTEQFF
12,TRBV11-2,TRBJ2-7,few,CASSASGAEQYF
13,TRBV7-3,TRBJ2-3,NA,CASSFVGPDTQYF
15,TRBV4-2,TRBJ2-1,NA,CASSLDLSSYNEQFF